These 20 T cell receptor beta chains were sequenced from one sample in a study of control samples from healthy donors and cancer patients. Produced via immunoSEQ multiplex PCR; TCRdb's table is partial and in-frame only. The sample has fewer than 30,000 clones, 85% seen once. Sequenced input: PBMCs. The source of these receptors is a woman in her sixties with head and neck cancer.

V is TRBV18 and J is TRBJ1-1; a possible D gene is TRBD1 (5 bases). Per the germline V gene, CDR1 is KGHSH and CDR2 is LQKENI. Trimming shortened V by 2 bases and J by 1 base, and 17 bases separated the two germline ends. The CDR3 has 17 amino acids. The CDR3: CASSPFGQGIGNTEAFF. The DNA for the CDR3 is TGTGCCAGCTCACCATTTGGGCAGGGAATAGGGAACACTGAAGCTTTCTTT.

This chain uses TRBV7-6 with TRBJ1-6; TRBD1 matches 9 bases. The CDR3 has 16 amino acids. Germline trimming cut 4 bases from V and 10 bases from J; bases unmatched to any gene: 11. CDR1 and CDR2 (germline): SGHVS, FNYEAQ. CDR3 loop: CASSSSYRGQGSPLHF. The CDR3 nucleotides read TGTGCCAGCAGCTCGAGTTACAGGGGGCAGGGATCACCCCTCCACTTT. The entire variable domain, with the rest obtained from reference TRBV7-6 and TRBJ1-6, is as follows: GAGVSQSPRYKVTKRGQDVALRCDPISGHVSLYWYRQALGQGPEFLTYFNYEAQQDKSGLPNDRFSAERPEGSISTLTIQRTEQRDSAMYRCASSSSYRGQGSPLHFGNGTRLTVT.

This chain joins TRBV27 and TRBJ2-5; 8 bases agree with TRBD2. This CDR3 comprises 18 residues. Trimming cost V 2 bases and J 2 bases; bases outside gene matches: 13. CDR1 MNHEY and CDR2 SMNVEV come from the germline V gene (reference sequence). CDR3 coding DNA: TGTGCCAGCAGTTTAGGAAAAAGCGGGAGAGGTTGGCAAGAGACCCAGTACTTC. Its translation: CASSLGKSGRGWQETQYF.

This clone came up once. The CDR3 bases are TGCGCCAGCAGTTCAGGGTCGGGCCAAGAGACCCAGTACTTC. Its translation: CASSSGSGQETQYF. The rearrangement joins TRBV5-1 to TRBJ2-5; D possibly corresponds to TRBD1 (5 bases). The CDR3 totals 14 residues. V was trimmed by 5 bases and J by 1 base, leaving 12 bases between them. Germline assignment: CDR1 SGHRS and CDR2 YFSETQ.

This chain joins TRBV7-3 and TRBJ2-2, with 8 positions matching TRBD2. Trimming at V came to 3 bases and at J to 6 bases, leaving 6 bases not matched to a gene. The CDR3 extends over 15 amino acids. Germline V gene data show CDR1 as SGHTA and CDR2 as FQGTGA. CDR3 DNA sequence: TGTGCCAGCAGCTTGGGGCGGGAGGTTTCCGGGGAGCTGTTTTTT. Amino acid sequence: CASSLGREVSGELFF.

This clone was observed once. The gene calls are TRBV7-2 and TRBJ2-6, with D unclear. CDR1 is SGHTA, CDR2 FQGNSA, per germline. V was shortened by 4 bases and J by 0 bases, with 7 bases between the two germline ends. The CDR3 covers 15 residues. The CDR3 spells CASSSQPSGANVLTF. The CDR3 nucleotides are TGTGCCAGCAGCTCCCAGCCCTCTGGGGCCAACGTCCTGACTTTC.

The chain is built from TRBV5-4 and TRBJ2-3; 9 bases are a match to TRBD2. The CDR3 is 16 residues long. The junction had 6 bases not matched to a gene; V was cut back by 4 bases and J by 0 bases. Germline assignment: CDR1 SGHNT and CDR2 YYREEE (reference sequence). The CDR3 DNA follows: TGTGCCAGCAGCACCCAGCGGGGGGCTAGCACAGATACGCAGTATTTT. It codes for CASSTQRGASTDTQYF.

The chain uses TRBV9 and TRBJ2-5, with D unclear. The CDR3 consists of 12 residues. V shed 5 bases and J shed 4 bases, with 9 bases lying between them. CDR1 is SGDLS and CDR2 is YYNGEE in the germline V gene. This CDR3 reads CASSGPTETQYF. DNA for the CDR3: TGTGCCAGCAGTGGACCCACAGAGACCCAGTACTTC.

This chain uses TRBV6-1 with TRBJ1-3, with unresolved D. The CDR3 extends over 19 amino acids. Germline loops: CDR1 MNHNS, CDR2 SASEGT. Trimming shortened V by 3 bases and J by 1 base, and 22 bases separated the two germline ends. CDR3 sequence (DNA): TGTGCCAGCAGTGACGACAAAGGGTTCCACATTGCTTCTGGAAACACCATATATTTT. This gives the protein CASSDDKGFHIASGNTIYF.

In nucleotides, the CDR3 is TGCGCCAGCAGCCAAGATCGGGGGGCTAGCGGCGAGCAGTACTTC. Protein sequence: CASSQDRGASGEQYF. V gene TRBV4-3 combines with J gene TRBJ2-7, with D tentatively TRBD2 (7 bases). The V end was cut by 0 bases, the J end by 6 bases, with 15 bases between. The CDR3 has 15 residues. Germline V gene lookup returns CDR1 LGHNA and CDR2 YSLEER.

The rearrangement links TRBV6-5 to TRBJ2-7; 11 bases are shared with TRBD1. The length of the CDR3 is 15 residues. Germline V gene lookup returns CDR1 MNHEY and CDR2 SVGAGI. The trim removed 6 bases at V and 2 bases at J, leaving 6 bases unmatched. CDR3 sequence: CASRTGQGVTYEQYF. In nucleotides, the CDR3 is TGTGCCAGCAGAACGGGACAGGGGGTTACCTACGAGCAGTACTTC.

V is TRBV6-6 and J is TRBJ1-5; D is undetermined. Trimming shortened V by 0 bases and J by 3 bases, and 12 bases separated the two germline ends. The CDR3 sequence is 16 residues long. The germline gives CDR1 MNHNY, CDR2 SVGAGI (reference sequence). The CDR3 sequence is CASSYSIRDTNQPQHF. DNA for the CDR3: TGTGCCAGCAGTTACTCGATCCGCGACACCAATCAGCCCCAGCATTTT.

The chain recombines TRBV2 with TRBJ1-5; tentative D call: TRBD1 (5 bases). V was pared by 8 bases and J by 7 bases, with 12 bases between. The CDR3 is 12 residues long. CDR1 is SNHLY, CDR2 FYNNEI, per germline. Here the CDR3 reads CASARDLQPQHF. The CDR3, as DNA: TGTGCCAGCGCCAGGGATTTGCAGCCCCAGCATTTT.

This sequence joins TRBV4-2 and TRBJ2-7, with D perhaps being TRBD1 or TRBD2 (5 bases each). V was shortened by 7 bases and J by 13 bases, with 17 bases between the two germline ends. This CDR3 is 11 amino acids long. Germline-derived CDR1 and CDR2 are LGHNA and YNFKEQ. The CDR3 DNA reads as TGTGCCAGCACCTACGCCGGGACCCTTTACTTC. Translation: CASTYAGTLYF.

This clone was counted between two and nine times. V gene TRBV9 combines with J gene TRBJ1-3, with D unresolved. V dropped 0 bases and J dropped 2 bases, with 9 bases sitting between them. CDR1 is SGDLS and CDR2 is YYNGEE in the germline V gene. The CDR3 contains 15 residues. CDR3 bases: TGTGCCAGCAGCGTAGGGCCTAGAGCTGGAAACACCATATATTTT. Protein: CASSVGPRAGNTIYF.

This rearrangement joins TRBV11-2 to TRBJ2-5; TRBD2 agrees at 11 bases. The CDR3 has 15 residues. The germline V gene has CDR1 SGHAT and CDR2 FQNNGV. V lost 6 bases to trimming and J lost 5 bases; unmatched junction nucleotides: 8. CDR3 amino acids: CASRPTSGAGETQYF. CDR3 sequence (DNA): TGTGCCAGCAGGCCGACTAGCGGGGCTGGGGAGACCCAGTACTTC.

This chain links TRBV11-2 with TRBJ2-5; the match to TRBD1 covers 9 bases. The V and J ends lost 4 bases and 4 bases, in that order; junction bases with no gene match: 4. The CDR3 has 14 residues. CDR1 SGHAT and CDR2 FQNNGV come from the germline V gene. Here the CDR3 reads CASSSGQGRETQYF. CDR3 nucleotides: TGTGCCAGCAGCTCGGGACAGGGCCGAGAGACCCAGTACTTC.

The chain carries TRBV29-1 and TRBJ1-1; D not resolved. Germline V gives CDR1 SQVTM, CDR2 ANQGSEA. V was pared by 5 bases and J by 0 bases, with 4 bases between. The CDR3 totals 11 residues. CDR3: CSVTVNTEAFF. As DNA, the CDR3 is TGCAGCGTTACCGTGAACACTGAAGCTTTCTTT.

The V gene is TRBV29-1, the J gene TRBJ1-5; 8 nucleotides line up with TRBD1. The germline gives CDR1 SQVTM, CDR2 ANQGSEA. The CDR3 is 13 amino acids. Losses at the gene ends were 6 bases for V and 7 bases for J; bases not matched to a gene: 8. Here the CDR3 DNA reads TGCAGCGTAATCACAGGGGGGGGACAGCCCCAGCATTTT. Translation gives CSVITGGGQPQHF.

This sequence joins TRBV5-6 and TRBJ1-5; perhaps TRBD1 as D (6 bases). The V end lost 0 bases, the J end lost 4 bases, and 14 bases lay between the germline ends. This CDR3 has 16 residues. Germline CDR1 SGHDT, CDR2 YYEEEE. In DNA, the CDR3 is TGTGCCAGCAGCTTGGGGCTTGGAGGGGGAAATCAGCCCCAGCATTTT. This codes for CASSLGLGGGNQPQHF. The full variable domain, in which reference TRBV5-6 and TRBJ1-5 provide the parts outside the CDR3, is DAGVTQSPTHLIKTRGQQVTLRCSPKSGHDTVSWYQQALGQGPQFIFQYYEEEERQRGNFPDRFSGHQFPNYSSELNVNALLLGDSALYLCASSLGLGGGNQPQHFGDGTRLSIL.